Below are 5 T cell receptor beta chains sequenced from a single sample in a study of T cell responses to AZD1222 COVID-19 vaccine. Generated by immunoSEQ multiplex PCR, the TCRdb table keeps only in-frame clones and is missing some. This sample has around 130,000 clones, with more than 70% found just once. This material consisted of peripheral blood, taken on day 0 of AZD1222 vaccination. The receptors were gathered from an adult in good health.

This clone is a singleton in its sample. The rearrangement joins TRBV5-1 to TRBJ1-2, with D tentatively TRBD1 (5 bases). V was trimmed by 0 bases and J by 3 bases, leaving 6 bases between them. Germline CDR1 SGHRS, CDR2 YFSETQ. This CDR3 has 13 residues. CDR3 in amino acids: CASSLAGHYGYTF. DNA for the CDR3: TGCGCCAGCAGCTTGGCAGGGCACTATGGCTACACCTTC.

In DNA, the CDR3 is TGTGCCAGCAGCCAAGACGTTGTAAATGAGCAGTTCTTC. Translation gives CASSQDVVNEQFF. The chain couples TRBV3-1 (or the pseudogene TRBV3-2) to TRBJ2-1, with D unresolved. There are 13 residues in the CDR3. V gave up 0 bases and J gave up 7 bases, with 7 bases separating them. Germline V gene data show CDR1 as LGHDT and CDR2 as YNNKEL (reference sequence).

The chain recombines TRBV5-4 with TRBJ2-7, with D possibly TRBD1 on 6 matching bases. Trimming took off 0 bases at V and 2 bases at J, with 9 bases between the two ends. Germline loops: CDR1 SGHNT, CDR2 YYREEE (reference sequence). The length of the CDR3 is 14 residues. This chain's CDR3 is CASSLDRAPYEQYF. The CDR3 nucleotides read TGTGCCAGCAGCTTGGACAGGGCCCCCTACGAGCAGTACTTC.

The V gene is TRBV10-3, the J gene TRBJ2-1; 8 bases match TRBD2. CDR3 length equals 15 residues. The germline CDR1 and CDR2 sequences are ENHRY and SYGVKD. V was pared by 11 bases and J by 5 bases, with 14 bases of the junction left unmatched. The CDR3 DNA reads TGTGCCGCGGGACGAGGGCGGGAGGATAACAATGAGCAGTTCTTC. Its protein is CAAGRGREDNNEQFF.

This clone was seen a handful of times. V usage is TRBV6-1 and J usage is TRBJ2-1; 12 bases match TRBD2. CDR1 is MNHNS, CDR2 SASEGT, per germline. V lost 2 bases, J lost 9 bases, and 17 bases stayed unmatched. This CDR3 has 19 amino acids. The CDR3, as DNA: TGTGCCAGCAGTGAAACCGGGCGGGCTAGCGGGAGGGCCGGAGGTGAGCAGTTCTTC. Translating gives CASSETGRASGRAGGEQFF.